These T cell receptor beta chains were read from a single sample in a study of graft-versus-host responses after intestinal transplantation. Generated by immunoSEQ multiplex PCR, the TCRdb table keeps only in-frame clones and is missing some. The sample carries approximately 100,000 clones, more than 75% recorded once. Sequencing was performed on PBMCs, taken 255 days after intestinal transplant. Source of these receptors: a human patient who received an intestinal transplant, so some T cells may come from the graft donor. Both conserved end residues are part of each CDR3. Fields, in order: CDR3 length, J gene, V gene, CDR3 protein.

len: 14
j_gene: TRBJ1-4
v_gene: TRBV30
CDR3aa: CAWSQDRGSEKLFF

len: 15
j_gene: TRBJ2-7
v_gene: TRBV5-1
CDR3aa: CASSLAGGPSYEQYF

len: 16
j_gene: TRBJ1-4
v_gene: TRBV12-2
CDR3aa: CASRPFREATNEKLFF

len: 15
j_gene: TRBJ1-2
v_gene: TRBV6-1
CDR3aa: CASSDGVVMGYGYTF

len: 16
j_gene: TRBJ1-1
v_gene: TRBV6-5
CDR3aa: CASSYSGGLGGTEAFF

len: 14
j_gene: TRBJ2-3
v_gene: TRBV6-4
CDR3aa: CASSAGIGTDTQYF

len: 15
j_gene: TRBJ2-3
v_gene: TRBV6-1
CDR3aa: CASRQTNSNTDTQYF

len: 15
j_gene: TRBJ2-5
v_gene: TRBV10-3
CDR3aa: CAISISGGAGETQYF

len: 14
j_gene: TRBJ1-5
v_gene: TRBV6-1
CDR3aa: CASHRSDSNQPQHF

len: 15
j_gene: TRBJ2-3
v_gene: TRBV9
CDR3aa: CASSVGQGAADTQYF

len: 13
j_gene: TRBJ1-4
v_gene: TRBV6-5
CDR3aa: CASSEAQGEKLFF

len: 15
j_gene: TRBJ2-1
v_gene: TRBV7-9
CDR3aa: CASSPAGPGENEQFF

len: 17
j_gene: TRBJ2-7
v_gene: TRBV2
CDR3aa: CASQGTGARWNQYEQYF

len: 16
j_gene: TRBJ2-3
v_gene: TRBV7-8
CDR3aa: CASSLRVGGYTDTQYF

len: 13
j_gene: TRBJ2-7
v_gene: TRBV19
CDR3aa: CASSSGDPYEQYF

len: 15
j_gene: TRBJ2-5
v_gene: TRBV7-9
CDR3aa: CASSPGASGAETQYF

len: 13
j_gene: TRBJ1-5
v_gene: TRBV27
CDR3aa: CASSRFANQPQHF

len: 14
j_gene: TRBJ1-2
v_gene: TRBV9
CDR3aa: CASSVDGYPYGYTF

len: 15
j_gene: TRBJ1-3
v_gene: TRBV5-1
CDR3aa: CASSPGGLSGNTIYF

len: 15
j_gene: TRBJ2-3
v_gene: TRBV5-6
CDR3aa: CASSLAGISTDTQYF

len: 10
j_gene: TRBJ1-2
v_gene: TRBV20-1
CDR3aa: CSAERTGYTF

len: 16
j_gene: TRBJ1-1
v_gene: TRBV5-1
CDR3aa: CASSLSGGTMSSEAFF

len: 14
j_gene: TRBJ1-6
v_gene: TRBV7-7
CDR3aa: CASSLDPYNSPLHF

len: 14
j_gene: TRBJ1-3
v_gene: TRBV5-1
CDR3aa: CASSPGTAGNTIYF

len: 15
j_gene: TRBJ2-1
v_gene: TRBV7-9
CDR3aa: CASSWTSGSYNEQFF

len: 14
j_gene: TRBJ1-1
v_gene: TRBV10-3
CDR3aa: CAISEGQVYTEAFF

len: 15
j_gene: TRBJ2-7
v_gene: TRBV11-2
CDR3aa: CASSPPLREIAEQYF

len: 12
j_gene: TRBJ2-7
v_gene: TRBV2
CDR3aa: CASSGISYEQYF

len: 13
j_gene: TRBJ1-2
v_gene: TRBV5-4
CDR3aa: CASSRGRNYGYTF

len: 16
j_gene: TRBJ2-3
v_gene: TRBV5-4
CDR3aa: CASSHRGLAGGDTQYF

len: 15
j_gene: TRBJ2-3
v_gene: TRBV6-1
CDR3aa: CASSEAHSEGDTQYF

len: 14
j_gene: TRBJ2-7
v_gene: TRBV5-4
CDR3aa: CASSFAAGSNEQYF

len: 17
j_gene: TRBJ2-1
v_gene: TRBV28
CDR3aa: CASRFSVSFGGYNEQFF

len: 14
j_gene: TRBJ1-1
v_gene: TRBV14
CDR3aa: CASSQKTGVVEAFF

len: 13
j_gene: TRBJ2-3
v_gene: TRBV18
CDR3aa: CASSPEQADTQYF

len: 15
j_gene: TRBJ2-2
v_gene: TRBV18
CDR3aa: CASSPGQLNTGELFF

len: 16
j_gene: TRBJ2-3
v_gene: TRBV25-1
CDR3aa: CASSPPSGGLFYTQYF

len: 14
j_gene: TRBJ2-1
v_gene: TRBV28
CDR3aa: CASRGGLAVDEQFF

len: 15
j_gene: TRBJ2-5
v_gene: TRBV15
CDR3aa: CATSREDSDQETQYF

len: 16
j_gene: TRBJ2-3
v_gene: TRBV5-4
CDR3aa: CASSDPGQGVGDTQYF